This T cell receptor (beta chain) was captured by sequencing in a study of blood T cell repertoires in COVID-19. About the research overall: Collection of acute and convalescent COVID-19 samples took place in the United States, Italy and Spain. From T cells, B-cell-depleted T cells, or PBMCs came the material, which was cDNA or gDNA.

V was cut by 5 bases and J by 2 bases, with 22 bases left in between. Germline CDR1 is SGHAT and CDR2 is FQNNGV. This CDR3 comprises 17 residues. In the authors' workflow: By means of reference gene primer amplification, nucleated cell counts were estimated. Here immunoSEQ multiplex PCR was the method, and the copy in TCRdb shows in-frame clones only, minus some. The V and J calls and clone size come from that table; D and trimming were worked out from the DNA. In the table there are 400,000 to 500,000 clones, just over 85% of which are singletons. The sequence came from a woman aged 30 to 39 with active or convalescent COVID-19. This chain connects TRBV11-2 to TRBJ2-7; D perhaps matches TRBD2 (6 bases). Source material: peripheral blood. For the CDR3, the DNA is TGTGCCAGCAGCCTAAGACGGAAGGCGGGACCTACCTACGAGCAGTACTTC. Protein: CASSLRRKAGPTYEQYF. Complete variable domain (other parts from reference TRBV11-2 and TRBJ2-7): EAGVAQSPRYKIIEKRQSVAFWCNPISGHATLYWYQQILGQGPKLLIQFQNNGVVDDSQLPKDRFSAERLKGVDSTLKIQPAKLEDSAVYLCASSLRRKAGPTYEQYFGPGTRLTVT.